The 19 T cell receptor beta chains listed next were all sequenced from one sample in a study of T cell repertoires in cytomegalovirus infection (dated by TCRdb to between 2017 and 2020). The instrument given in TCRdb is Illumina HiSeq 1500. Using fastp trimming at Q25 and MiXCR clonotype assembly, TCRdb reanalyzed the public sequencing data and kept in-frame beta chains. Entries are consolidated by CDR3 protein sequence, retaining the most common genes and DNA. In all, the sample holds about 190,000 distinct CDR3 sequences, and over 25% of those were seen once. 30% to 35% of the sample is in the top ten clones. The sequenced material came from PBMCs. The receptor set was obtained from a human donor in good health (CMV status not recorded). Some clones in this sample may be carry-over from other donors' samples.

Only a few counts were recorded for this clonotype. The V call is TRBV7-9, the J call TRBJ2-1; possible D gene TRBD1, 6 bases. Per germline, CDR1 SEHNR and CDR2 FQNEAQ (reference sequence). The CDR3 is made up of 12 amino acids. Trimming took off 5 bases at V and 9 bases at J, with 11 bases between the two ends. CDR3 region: CASSPGGIEQFF. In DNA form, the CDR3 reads TGTGCCAGCAGCCCTGGGGGCATTGAGCAGTTCTTC.

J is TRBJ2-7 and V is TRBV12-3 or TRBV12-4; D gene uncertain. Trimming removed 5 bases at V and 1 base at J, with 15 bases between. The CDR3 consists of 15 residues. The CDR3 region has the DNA TGTGCCAGCAGTCCTATGGGCCGGCGATCCTACGAGCAGTACTTC. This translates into CASSPMGRRSYEQYF.

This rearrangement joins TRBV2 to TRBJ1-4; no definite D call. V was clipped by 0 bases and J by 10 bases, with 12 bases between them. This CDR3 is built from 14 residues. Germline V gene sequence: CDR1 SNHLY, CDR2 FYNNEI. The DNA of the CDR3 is TGTGCCAGCAGTGAAGCCCGGATGGGTGGAAAACTGTTTTTT. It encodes CASSEARMGGKLFF.

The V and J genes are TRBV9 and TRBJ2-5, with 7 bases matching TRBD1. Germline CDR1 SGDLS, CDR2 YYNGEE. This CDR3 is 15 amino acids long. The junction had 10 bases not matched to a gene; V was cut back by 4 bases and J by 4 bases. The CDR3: CASSPQGQAGETQYF. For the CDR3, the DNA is TGTGCCAGCAGCCCCCAAGGACAGGCCGGAGAGACCCAGTACTTC.

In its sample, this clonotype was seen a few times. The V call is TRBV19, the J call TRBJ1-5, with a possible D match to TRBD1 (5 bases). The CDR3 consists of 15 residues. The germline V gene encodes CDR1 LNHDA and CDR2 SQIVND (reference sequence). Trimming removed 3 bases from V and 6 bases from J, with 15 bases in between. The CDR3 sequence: CASSIGGGVLQPQHF. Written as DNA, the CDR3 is TGTGCCAGTAGTATTGGGGGAGGGGTACTTCAGCCCCAGCATTTT. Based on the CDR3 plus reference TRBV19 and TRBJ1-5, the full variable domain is DGGITQSPKYLFRKEGQNVTLSCEQNLNHDAMYWYRQDPGQGLRLIYYSQIVNDFQKGDIAEGYSVSREKKESFPLTVTSAQKNPTAFYLCASSIGGGVLQPQHFGDGTRLSIL.

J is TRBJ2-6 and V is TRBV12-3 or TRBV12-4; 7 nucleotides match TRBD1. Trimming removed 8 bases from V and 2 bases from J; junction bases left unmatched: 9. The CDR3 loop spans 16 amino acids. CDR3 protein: CASFPNRGAGANVLTF. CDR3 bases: TGTGCCAGCTTCCCAAACAGGGGAGCTGGGGCCAACGTCCTGACTTTC.

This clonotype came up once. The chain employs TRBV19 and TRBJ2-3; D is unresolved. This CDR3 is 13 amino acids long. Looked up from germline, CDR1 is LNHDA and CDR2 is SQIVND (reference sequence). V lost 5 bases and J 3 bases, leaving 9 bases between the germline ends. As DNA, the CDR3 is TGTGCCAGTAGTCCATTTAAGACAGATACGCAGTATTTT. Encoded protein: CASSPFKTDTQYF.

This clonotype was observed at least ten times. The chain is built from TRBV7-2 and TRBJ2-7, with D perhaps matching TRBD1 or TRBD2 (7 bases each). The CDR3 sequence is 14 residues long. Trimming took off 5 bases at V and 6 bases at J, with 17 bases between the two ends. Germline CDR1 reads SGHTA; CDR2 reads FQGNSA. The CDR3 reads CASSLPTGRGEQYF. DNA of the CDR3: TGTGCCAGCAGCCTTCCGACAGGGAGGGGCGAGCAGTACTTC.

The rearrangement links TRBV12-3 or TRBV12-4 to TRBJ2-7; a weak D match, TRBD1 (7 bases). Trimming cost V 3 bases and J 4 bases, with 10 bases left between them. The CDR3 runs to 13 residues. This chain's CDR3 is CASSLEGQYEQYF. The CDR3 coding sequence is TGTGCCAGCAGTTTGGAGGGACAGTACGAGCAGTACTTC.

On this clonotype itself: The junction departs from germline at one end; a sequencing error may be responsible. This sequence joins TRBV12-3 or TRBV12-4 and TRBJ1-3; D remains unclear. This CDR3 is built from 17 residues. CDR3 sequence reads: CVSSFGSLSPGGNTIYF. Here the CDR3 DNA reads TGTGTCAGCAGTTTCGGTTCCCTTTCGCCGGGTGGAAACACCATATATTTT.

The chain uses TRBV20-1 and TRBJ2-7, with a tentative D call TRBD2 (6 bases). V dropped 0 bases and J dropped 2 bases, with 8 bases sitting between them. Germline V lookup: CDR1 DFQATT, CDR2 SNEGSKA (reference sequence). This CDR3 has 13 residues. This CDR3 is CSARDWGAYEQYF. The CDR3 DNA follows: TGCAGTGCTAGAGATTGGGGGGCCTACGAGCAGTACTTC.

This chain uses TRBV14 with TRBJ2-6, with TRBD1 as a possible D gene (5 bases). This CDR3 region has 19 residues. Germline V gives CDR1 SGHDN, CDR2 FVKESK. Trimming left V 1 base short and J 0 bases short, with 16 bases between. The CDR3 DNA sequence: TGTGCCAGCAGCCAAGTTCAGGTAACAGGCCACTCTGGGGCCAACGTCCTGACTTTC. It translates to CASSQVQVTGHSGANVLTF.

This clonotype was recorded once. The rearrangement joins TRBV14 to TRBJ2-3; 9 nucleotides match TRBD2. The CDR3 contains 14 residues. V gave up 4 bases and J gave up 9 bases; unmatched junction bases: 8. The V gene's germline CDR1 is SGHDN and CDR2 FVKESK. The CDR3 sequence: CASSPGVAGDTQYF. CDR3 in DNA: TGTGCCAGCAGCCCGGGGGTAGCGGGGGACACGCAGTATTTT. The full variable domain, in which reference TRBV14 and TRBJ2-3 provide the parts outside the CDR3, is EAGVTQFPSHSVIEKGQTVTLRCDPISGHDNLYWYRRVMGKEIKFLLHFVKESKQDESGMPNNRFLAERTGGTYSTLKVQPAELEDSGVYFCASSPGVAGDTQYFGPGTRLTVL.

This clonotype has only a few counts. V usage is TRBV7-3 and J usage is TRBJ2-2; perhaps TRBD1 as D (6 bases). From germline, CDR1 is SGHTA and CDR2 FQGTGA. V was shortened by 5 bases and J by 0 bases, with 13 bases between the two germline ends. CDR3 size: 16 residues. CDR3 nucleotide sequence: TGTGCCAGCAGCGAGAACAGGGCAGCGAACACCGGGGAGCTGTTTTTT. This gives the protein CASSENRAANTGELFF.

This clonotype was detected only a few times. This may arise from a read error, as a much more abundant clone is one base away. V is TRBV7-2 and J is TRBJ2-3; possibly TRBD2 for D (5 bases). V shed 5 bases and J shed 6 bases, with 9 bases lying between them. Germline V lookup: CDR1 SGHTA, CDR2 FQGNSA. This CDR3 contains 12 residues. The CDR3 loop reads CASSPRGDTQYF. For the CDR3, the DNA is TGTGCCAGCAGCCCCCGGGGTGATACGCAGTATTTT.

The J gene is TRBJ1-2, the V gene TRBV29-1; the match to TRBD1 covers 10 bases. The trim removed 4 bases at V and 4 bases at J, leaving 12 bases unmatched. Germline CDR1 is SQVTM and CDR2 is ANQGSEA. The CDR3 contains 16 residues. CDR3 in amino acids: CSVALSGTGEAYGYTF. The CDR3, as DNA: TGCAGCGTTGCCCTCTCAGGGACAGGGGAAGCCTATGGCTACACCTTC. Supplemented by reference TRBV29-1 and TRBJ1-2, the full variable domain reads SAVISQKPSRDICQRGTSLTIQCQVDSQVTMMFWYRQQPGQSLTLIATANQGSEATYESGFVIDKFPISRPNLTFSTLTVSNMSPEDSSIYLCSVALSGTGEAYGYTFGSGTRLTVV.

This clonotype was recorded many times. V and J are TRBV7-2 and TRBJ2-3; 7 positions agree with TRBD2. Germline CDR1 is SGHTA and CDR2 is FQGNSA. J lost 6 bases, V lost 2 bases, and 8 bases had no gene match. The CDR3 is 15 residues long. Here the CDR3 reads CASSLKSGEADTQYF. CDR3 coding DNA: TGTGCCAGCAGCTTAAAAAGCGGGGAGGCGGATACGCAGTATTTT.

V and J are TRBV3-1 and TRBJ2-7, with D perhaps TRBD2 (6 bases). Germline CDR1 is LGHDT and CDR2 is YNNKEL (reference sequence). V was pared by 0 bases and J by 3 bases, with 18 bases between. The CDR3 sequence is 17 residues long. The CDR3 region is CASSQELGGSLGYEQYF. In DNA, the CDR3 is TGTGCCAGCAGCCAAGAACTCGGGGGATCTTTGGGCTACGAGCAGTACTTC.

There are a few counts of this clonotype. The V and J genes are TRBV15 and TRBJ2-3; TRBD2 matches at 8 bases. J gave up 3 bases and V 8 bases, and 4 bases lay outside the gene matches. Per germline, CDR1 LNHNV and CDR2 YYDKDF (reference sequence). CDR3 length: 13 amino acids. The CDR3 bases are TGTGCCACCCGGGAGGGGTATACAGATACGCAGTATTTT. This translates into CATREGYTDTQYF. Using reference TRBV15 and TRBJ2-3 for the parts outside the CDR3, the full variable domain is DAMVIQNPRYQVTQFGKPVTLSCSQTLNHNVMYWYQQKSSQAPKLLFHYYDKDFNNEADTPDNFQSRRPNTSFCFLDIRSPGLGDTAMYLCATREGYTDTQYFGPGTRLTVL.